This entry lists 18 T cell receptor beta chains sequenced from one sample in a study of tumor and adjacent non-tumor tissue in lung cancer. The template was RNA from unsorted bulk tissue. The library came from three nested PCR rounds adapted from ARM-PCR protocols. TCRdb independently ran MiXCR on the multiplex PCR reads; one entry per CDR3 protein. The sample holds approximately 120,000 distinct CDR3 sequences, about 75% seen once. The sequenced sample consisted of lung tumor tissue. These receptors were obtained from a woman aged 55-69 years with non-small cell lung cancer.

Notes on this clonotype: This sequence may be a read error, since a much larger clone differs from it by one base. The rearrangement links TRBV20-1 to TRBJ2-2, with 10 bases that match TRBD2. In germline, CDR1 is DFQATT, CDR2 SNEGSKA (reference sequence). This CDR3 has 14 residues. Written as DNA, the CDR3 is TGCGGTGCGGTAGCGGGAGGGAACACCGGGGAGCTGTTTTTT. The encoded protein is CGAVAGGNTGELFF.

A note on this clonotype: One junction end does not reproduce the germline sequence, and a read error may be involved. The J gene is TRBJ2-1, the V gene TRBV11-2; D is ambiguous. Germline V gene lookup returns CDR1 SGHAT and CDR2 FQNNGV. The CDR3 covers 14 residues. CDR3: CASSLGYRVDEQIF. The CDR3 DNA reads TGTGCCAGCAGCTTAGGCTATAGGGTCGATGAGCAGATCTTC. The variable domain in full, with the rest retrieved from reference TRBV11-2 and TRBJ2-1, is EAGVAQSPRYKIIEKRQSVAFWCNPISGHATLYWYQQILGQGPKLLIQFQNNGVVDDSQLPKDRFSAERLKGVDSTLKIQPAKLEDSAVYLCASSLGYRVDEQIFGPGTRLTVL.

Turning to this clonotype: At one boundary the junction diverges from the germline segment, which might be a read error. The chain joins TRBV6-5 to TRBJ2-7; D unclear. Germline CDR1 MNHEY, CDR2 SVGAGI. The CDR3 contains 17 residues. CDR3 in amino acids: CPSSYSRPIRYTYEQYF. DNA for the CDR3: TGTCCCAGCAGTTACTCACGCCCCATCAGGTACACGTACGAGCAGTACTTC.

A word on this clonotype: With a much larger clone just one base away, this may be a read error. This CDR3 reads CSARTSPIKDTIYF. CDR3 sequence (DNA): TGCAGTGCTAGGACATCACCGATCAAGGACACCATATATTTT. The rearrangement links TRBV20-1 to TRBJ1-3, with D unresolved. The CDR3 sequence is 14 residues long. In germline, CDR1 is DFQATT, CDR2 SNEGSKA (reference sequence). V shed 3 bases and J shed 8 bases, with 17 bases lying between them.

Worth noting for this clonotype: One end of the junction fails to match germline, which may point to a read error. The chain employs TRBV11-2 and TRBJ2-1; D is unclear. In germline, CDR1 is SGHAT, CDR2 FQNNGV. The CDR3 covers 13 residues. The DNA of the CDR3 is TGTGCCAGCAGCGGGCGGATGCGCAATGGGCAGTTCTTC. It is translated as CASSGRMRNGQFF.

As for this clonotype: The CDR3 carries no conserved terminal phenylalanine or tryptophan, so it likely arises from a read error. The DNA is omitted, as the CDR3 cannot be located on it reliably, and the CDR3 follows TCRdb's listing. The chain joins TRBV11-2 to TRBJ2-2. Germline V CDR1 and CDR2: SGHAT, FQNNGV. The CDR3 spans 16 residues, counting both ends. The CDR3 sequence: CASSLVLAAHTRELYL.

The gene calls are TRBV11-1 and TRBJ1-2, with D uncertain. The CDR3 runs to 14 residues. CDR1 SGHAT and CDR2 FQDESV come from the germline V gene (reference sequence). The CDR3 here is CVNSSQCPLYGYTF. CDR3 sequence (DNA): TGTGTCAACAGCTCACAGTGCCCGCTCTATGGCTACACCTTC.

This clonotype was counted ten times or more. The chain couples TRBV29-1 to TRBJ2-7; 9 positions agree with TRBD1. Germline V gene lookup returns CDR1 SQVTM and CDR2 ANQGSEA. The CDR3 sequence is 13 residues long. With 6 bases clipped from V and 6 bases from J, the junction kept 9 bases outside the gene matches. The CDR3 DNA reads as TGCAGCGTATCCGGGACAGGGTTCGGCGAGCAGTACTTC. Its protein product is CSVSGTGFGEQYF.

Comment on this clonotype: One junction end disagrees with the germline gene, perhaps due to a read error. V is TRBV5-1 and J is TRBJ2-6, with D possibly matching TRBD2 (5 bases). CDR3 length: 14 residues. Germline CDR1 is SGHRS and CDR2 is YFSETQ. The CDR3 sequence: CASIEGTGANVLTF. As DNA, the CDR3 is TGCGCCAGCATCGAGGGTACTGGTGCCAACGTCCTGACTTTC.

This rearrangement joins TRBV9 to TRBJ2-2, with TRBD2 matching 8 bases. The CDR3 runs 16 residues. Losses at the gene ends were 4 bases for V and 5 bases for J; bases not matched to a gene: 10. The germline V gene has CDR1 SGDLS and CDR2 YYNGEE. In DNA, the CDR3 is TGTGCCAGCAGCCCCGCCGGGGGGGCACGGACCGGGGAGCTGTTTTTT. Translated: CASSPAGGARTGELFF.

This clonotype was picked up a small number of times. A much larger clone sits a single nucleotide away, making a read error possible. The rearrangement links TRBV4-3 to TRBJ2-2; 7 positions agree with TRBD1. The CDR3 is 18 residues long. Germline loops: CDR1 LGHNA, CDR2 YSLEER. V was pared by 0 bases and J by 2 bases, with 9 bases of the junction left unmatched. As DNA, the CDR3 is TGCGCCAGCAGCCAAGATGAAGGGACAGCCTCTAACACCGGGGAGCTGTTTTTT. Encoded protein: CASSQDEGTASNTGELFF.

Concerning this clonotype: Germline and junction disagree at one end, which may indicate a read error. This chain joins TRBV6-2 or TRBV6-3 and TRBJ2-1, with 8 bases aligning to TRBD1. There are 15 residues in the CDR3. Germline values: CDR1 MNHEY, CDR2 SVGEGT. In DNA, the CDR3 is TGTGCCAGCAGTTACGGGCAGGGGGCGCGGGATGAGCACTTCTTC. Protein: CASSYGQGARDEHFF.

This clonotype has just one count. This chain connects TRBV11-2 to TRBJ2-7, with 9 bases matching TRBD2. Per the germline V gene, CDR1 is SGHAT and CDR2 is FQNNGV. Trimming cost V 4 bases and J 3 bases; bases outside gene matches: 7. The CDR3 has 15 amino acids. CDR3 protein: CASSYWTSEIYEQYF. In DNA form, the CDR3 reads TGTGCCAGCAGCTACTGGACTAGCGAGATCTACGAGCAGTACTTC.

Points on this clonotype: A read error may explain this, as a much larger clone is one base away. This rearrangement joins TRBV6-5 to TRBJ2-7; possibly TRBD1 or TRBD2 for D (5 bases each). The germline V gene encodes CDR1 MNHEY and CDR2 SVGAGI. This CDR3 comprises 14 residues. CDR3 region: CASSYRDGTLEQHF. CDR3 bases: TGTGCCAGCAGTTACCGGGACGGAACCCTCGAGCAGCACTTC.

Details on this clonotype: Possible read error: a much larger clone is one base away. The V call is TRBV12-3 or TRBV12-4, the J call TRBJ1-4; D remains ambiguous. The V end was cut by 3 bases, the J end by 3 bases, with 8 bases between. This CDR3 is 14 amino acids long. The CDR3, as DNA: TGTGCCAGCAGTTTCCTGGCGTCTAATGAAAAACTGTTTTTT. This gives the protein CASSFLASNEKLFF.

The chain's CDR3 is CASSLGAGDRNIQYF. In nucleotides, the CDR3 is TGCGCCAGTAGCTTGGGGGCCGGTGATAGAAACATTCAGTACTTC. This chain joins TRBV4-3 and TRBJ2-4, with D possibly matching TRBD1 (6 bases). From germline, CDR1 is LGHNA and CDR2 YSLEER. The V gene lost 9 bases and the J gene lost 6 bases, with 21 bases spanning the gap. The CDR3 runs to 15 residues.

The count of this clonotype is one. The germline gene is not matched at one end of the junction; a read error may be the cause. This chain uses TRBV11-2 with TRBJ2-7; D is unclear. The CDR3 length is 12 residues. The germline CDR1 and CDR2 sequences are SGHAT and FQNNGV. The CDR3 region has the DNA TGTACCAGCAGCCTGCGGACGAATAGGCAGTACTTC. Translated, it gives CTSSLRTNRQYF.

This clonotype was seen just once. At one boundary the junction diverges from the germline segment, which might be a read error. The J gene is TRBJ1-1, the V gene TRBV11-3, with a weak D call TRBD1 (5 bases). The CDR3 runs to 18 residues. CDR1 SGHNT and CDR2 YENEEA come from the germline V gene. The CDR3 nucleotides are TGTGCCAGCAGCTTAATTGGGCCGCAGGGACTGATGAACACTGAAGCTTTTTTT. It translates to CASSLIGPQGLMNTEAFF.